These 32 T cell receptor beta chains share one sample of origin, sequenced in a study of human T cells and chemical hapten exposure. TCRdb analysed the RACE reads with MiXCR anew, one entry per CDR3 protein. The sample has 150,000 to 200,000 distinct CDR3 sequences, 20% to 25% seen once. Time point meaning: patch test 1, 2 weeks after DPC sensitization. Treatment reported: therapeutic diphenylcyclopropenone sensitization with weekly scalp DPC. Specimen: whole blood, collected in connection with sensitization to the hapten diphenylcyclopropenone (DPC). The receptor source for this set is a woman aged 45-60 years with alopecia areata. Some clones in this sample may be carry-over from other donors' samples.

This clonotype was recorded a few times. The genes are TRBV6-2 or TRBV6-3 and TRBJ2-7, with 8 bases that match TRBD1. Per germline, CDR1 MNHEY and CDR2 SVGEGT. The CDR3 contains 13 residues. The ends lost 9 bases at V and 0 bases at J; junction bases unmatched: 4. The CDR3 bases are TGTGCCAGTCGACAGGGGACCTCCTACGAGCAGTACTTC. Translated, it gives CASRQGTSYEQYF.

The genes are TRBV5-1 and TRBJ1-2, with unresolved D. CDR1 is SGHRS and CDR2 is YFSETQ in the germline V gene. Trimming stripped 0 bases from V and 3 bases from J, with 9 bases between. The CDR3 has 14 amino acids. The CDR3 sequence is CASSLDAAYYGYTF. The CDR3 DNA is TGCGCCAGCAGCTTGGATGCAGCCTACTATGGCTACACCTTC.

This clonotype was observed a handful of times. CDR3 sequence reads: CASSLVQNTGELFF. The CDR3, as DNA: TGTGCCAGCAGCTTAGTACAGAACACCGGGGAGCTGTTTTTT. The genes are TRBV7-2 and TRBJ2-2, with unresolved D. Germline V gene lookup returns CDR1 SGHTA and CDR2 FQGNSA. The V and J ends lost 1 base and 1 base respectively, with 4 bases between them. The CDR3 has 14 residues.

A note on this clonotype: This sequence may be a read error, since a much larger clone differs from it by one base. This chain links TRBV6-1 with TRBJ2-7, with D uncertain. This CDR3 region has 12 residues. The V gene's germline CDR1 is MNHNS and CDR2 SASEGT. The CDR3 is CASMFSSHEQYF. The CDR3 DNA reads TGTGCCAGCATGTTTAGCTCCCACGAGCAGTACTTC.

Here the CDR3 DNA reads TGCAGCGTTGAGGTTTCAGGGATCGCAGATACGCAGTATTTT. Translating gives CSVEVSGIADTQYF. This rearrangement joins TRBV29-1 to TRBJ2-3, with D perhaps TRBD1 (5 bases). Per the germline V gene, CDR1 is SQVTM and CDR2 is ANQGSEA. The CDR3 is made up of 14 amino acids. V lost 3 bases and J lost 4, with 14 bases in between.

This clonotype came up a few times. The chain uses TRBV24-1 and TRBJ2-7; 7 nucleotides match TRBD1. CDR3 length equals 13 residues. Germline trimming cut 10 bases from V and 3 bases from J; bases unmatched to any gene: 8. Germline CDR1 is KGHDR and CDR2 is SFDVKD. Here the CDR3 DNA reads TGTGCCACTTCTAATTACAGGGGCTACGAGCAGTACTTC. This encodes CATSNYRGYEQYF.

The rearrangement links TRBV18 to TRBJ1-1; possible D gene TRBD1, 5 bases. This CDR3 spans 14 amino acids. CDR1 and CDR2 from the germline V gene are KGHSH and LQKENI. The germline V and J ends were trimmed by 6 bases and 1 base, with 12 bases remaining between them. The CDR3, as DNA: TGTGCCAGCTCCCCCAAGGACAAGAACACTGAAGCTTTCTTT. Protein: CASSPKDKNTEAFF.

In this sample, this clonotype turned up a few times. The chain has TRBV29-1 and TRBJ1-2; no reliable D call. Germline lookup yields CDR1 SQVTM and CDR2 ANQGSEA. The CDR3 extends over 13 amino acids. Trimming left V 3 bases short and J 5 bases short, with 13 bases between. The CDR3 loop is CSVELSVPYGYTF. DNA of the CDR3: TGCAGCGTTGAGCTAAGCGTACCTTATGGCTACACCTTC.

This clonotype was observed many times. The V and J genes are TRBV29-1 and TRBJ2-1; D assignment may be TRBD1 or TRBD2 (5 bases each). Germline V gives CDR1 SQVTM, CDR2 ANQGSEA. This CDR3 is 14 amino acids long. Trimming stripped 4 bases from V and 5 bases from J, with 15 bases between. The CDR3 region is CSVGGGSTNNEQFF. CDR3 nucleotides: TGCAGCGTTGGTGGGGGAAGTACTAACAATGAGCAGTTCTTC.

This clonotype was seen a few times. The chain is built from TRBV29-1 and TRBJ2-3; a possible D gene is TRBD1 (5 bases). This CDR3 comprises 12 residues. The V gene's germline CDR1 is SQVTM and CDR2 ANQGSEA. Trimming took off 8 bases at V and 1 base at J, with 10 bases between the two ends. The chain's CDR3 is CSSQQGTDTQYF. In DNA, the CDR3 is TGCAGCTCACAACAGGGCACAGATACGCAGTATTTT.

Only a few counts were recorded for this clonotype. The CDR3 DNA is TGTGCCAGCAGCTTACAGTGGTCCCTCTCTTACGAGCAGTACTTC. Residues: CASSLQWSLSYEQYF. V gene TRBV5-5 combines with J gene TRBJ2-7; no firm D call. With 2 bases removed from V and 4 bases from J, the gap between germline ends came to 16 bases. The germline V gene has CDR1 SGHKS and CDR2 YYEKEE (reference sequence). This CDR3 comprises 15 residues.

The table lists this clonotype with a few counts. The rearrangement joins TRBV5-1 to TRBJ1-2; D is unclear. CDR1 and CDR2 from the germline V gene are SGHRS and YFSETQ. This CDR3 has 14 amino acids. V lost 6 bases and J lost 1, with 13 bases in between. Written as DNA, the CDR3 is TGCGCCAGCAAGCTCGGCACCAATAACTATGGCTACACCTTC. Its protein product is CASKLGTNNYGYTF.

Details on this clonotype: The junction does not match germline at one end; this may be a read error. This chain uses TRBV11-3 with TRBJ2-6; the D is unclear. The CDR3 extends over 15 amino acids. Germline lookup yields CDR1 SGHNT and CDR2 YENEEA. The CDR3 loop reads CASSLENRRANVLTF. The CDR3 DNA is TGTGCCAGCAGCCTAGAAAATCGTCGGGCCAACGTCCTGACTTTC. The whole variable domain, filled in from reference TRBV11-3 and TRBJ2-6, reads EAGVVQSPRYKIIEKKQPVAFWCNPISGHNTLYWYLQNLGQGPELLIRYENEEAVDDSQLPKDRFSAERLKGVDSTLKIQPAELGDSAVYLCASSLENRRANVLTFGAGSRLTVL.

The table lists this clonotype with many counts. V is TRBV5-1 and J is TRBJ1-1; TRBD1 matches 7 bases. The V gene end was trimmed by 1 base and the J gene end by 5 bases; junction bases not matched to a gene: 5. Germline-derived CDR1 and CDR2 are SGHRS and YFSETQ. The CDR3 consists of 14 residues. CDR3 sequence: CASSLLGGRTEAFF. The CDR3 DNA reads TGCGCCAGCAGCTTGCTAGGGGGCAGGACTGAAGCTTTCTTT.

This chain joins TRBV7-9 and TRBJ2-1; 9 nucleotides align to TRBD2. Germline V CDR1 and CDR2: SEHNR, FQNEAQ (reference sequence). V was pared by 2 bases and J by 4 bases, with 6 bases of the junction left unmatched. The CDR3 sequence is 16 residues long. CDR3 protein: CASSLRREGRYNEQFF. CDR3 DNA: TGTGCCAGCAGCTTAAGGCGGGAGGGCCGGTACAATGAGCAGTTCTTC.

The chain employs TRBV20-1 and TRBJ2-5; tentatively, D is TRBD2 (5 bases). This CDR3 contains 16 residues. Per germline, CDR1 DFQATT and CDR2 SNEGSKA (reference sequence). Trimming removed 5 bases at V and 4 bases at J, with 23 bases between. Here the CDR3 DNA reads TGCAGTGCTCATTCCCCGACGGCGGGTTGGGGAGAGACCCAGTACTTC. Its protein is CSAHSPTAGWGETQYF.

The rearrangement links TRBV12-3 or TRBV12-4 to TRBJ2-1, with TRBD2 matching over 11 bases. The trim removed 6 bases at V and 16 bases at J, leaving 5 bases unmatched. This CDR3 has 11 residues. The CDR3 region has the DNA TGTGCCAGCAGGGCACTAGCGGGAGCATTCTTC. It is translated as CASRALAGAFF.

This chain connects TRBV20-1 to TRBJ2-3; no reliable D call. Trimming took 2 bases from V and 2 from J, leaving 14 bases between them. Germline lookup yields CDR1 DFQATT and CDR2 SNEGSKA (reference sequence). The CDR3 consists of 15 residues. Here the CDR3 DNA reads TGCAGTGCTAGACTCCCAGCGCGTTCCACAGATACGCAGTATTTT. The encoded protein is CSARLPARSTDTQYF.

V is TRBV6-6 and J is TRBJ1-4; 7 bases are shared with TRBD1. Looked up from germline, CDR1 is MNHNY and CDR2 is SVGAGI (reference sequence). J was trimmed by 7 bases and V by 4 bases; bases with no gene match: 6. The CDR3 is 14 residues long. The CDR3 here is CASSLTGSIEKLFF. CDR3 DNA: TGTGCCAGCAGTTTGACAGGGAGTATTGAAAAACTGTTTTTT.

The J gene is TRBJ2-5, the V gene TRBV5-1; D is ambiguous. The CDR3 is 18 residues long. CDR1 and CDR2 (germline): SGHRS, YFSETQ. V was pared by 5 bases and J by 4 bases, with 27 bases between. This CDR3 is CASSQKLIDWQLGETQYF. CDR3 coding DNA: TGCGCCAGCAGTCAGAAGCTAATTGACTGGCAATTAGGAGAGACCCAGTACTTC.

This clonotype was picked up a small number of times. This sequence joins TRBV12-3 or TRBV12-4 and TRBJ1-6; 10 bases map to TRBD1. CDR3 length: 15 amino acids. V dropped 5 bases and J dropped 4; count of bases not matched to a gene: 2. The CDR3 protein is CASSRGQGYNSPLHF. In nucleotides, the CDR3 is TGTGCCAGCAGTAGGGGACAGGGGTATAATTCACCCCTCCACTTT.

The chain joins TRBV11-3 to TRBJ2-7, with TRBD2 matching over 12 bases. This CDR3 has 14 amino acids. V lost 8 bases, J lost 4 bases, and 6 bases stayed unmatched. The germline V gene has CDR1 SGHNT and CDR2 YENEEA. CDR3 sequence: CASGRTSGNYEQYF. CDR3 nucleotides: TGTGCCAGCGGGAGGACTAGCGGGAATTACGAGCAGTACTTC.

Here the CDR3 DNA reads TGTGCCAGCAGTGAGACACTAGCGGGACGAGAGACCCAGTACTTC. It codes for CASSETLAGRETQYF. The J gene is TRBJ2-5, the V gene TRBV6-4; 10 bases map to TRBD2. This CDR3 has 15 residues. With V trimmed by 3 bases and J by 4 bases, 5 bases remained unmatched. Germline CDR1 reads MRHNA; CDR2 reads SNTAGT.

In nucleotides, the CDR3 is TGCGCCAGCAGTGTCACCAACAGGGTCGATGAGCAGTTCTTC. This sequence encodes CASSVTNRVDEQFF. V usage is TRBV10-2 and J usage is TRBJ2-1; possible D gene TRBD1, 6 bases. The CDR3 has 14 amino acids. V was cut by 4 bases and J by 8 bases, with 15 bases left in between. CDR1 and CDR2 from the germline V gene are WSHSY and SAAADI.

This clonotype has more than one count but fewer than ten. This chain uses TRBV29-1 with TRBJ2-5, with 10 bases matching TRBD2. This CDR3 region has 13 residues. V trimming: 4 bases; J trimming: 2 bases; junction bases outside the gene matches: 1. Germline V gives CDR1 SQVTM, CDR2 ANQGSEA. In nucleotides, the CDR3 is TGCAGCGTTGGAGCGGGAGGGCAAGAGACCCAGTACTTC. Its translation: CSVGAGGQETQYF.

The CDR3 DNA reads as TGCGCCAGCAGTTCCACGAGGCGGGAGGATTACACCGGGGAGCTGTTTTTT. As protein: CASSSTRREDYTGELFF. This chain links TRBV10-1 with TRBJ2-2; the match to TRBD2 covers 8 bases. CDR3 length: 17 residues. Germline trimming cut 5 bases from V and 3 bases from J; bases unmatched to any gene: 11. The V gene's germline CDR1 is WNHNN and CDR2 SYGVQD (reference sequence).

This clonotype was seen more than once but under ten times. The J gene is TRBJ2-2, the V gene TRBV11-2; no firm D call. Germline CDR1 and CDR2: SGHAT and FQNNGV. Trimming removed 1 base from V and 0 bases from J, with 15 bases in between. This CDR3 has 18 residues. This CDR3 is CASSLGSRLEANTGELFF. CDR3 coding DNA: TGTGCCAGCAGCTTAGGGTCGAGGTTGGAAGCGAACACCGGGGAGCTGTTTTTT.

The J gene is TRBJ2-1, the V gene TRBV28, with 9 bases fitting TRBD2. The CDR3 covers 17 residues. The V gene end was trimmed by 6 bases and the J gene end by 9 bases; junction bases not matched to a gene: 18. Germline CDR1 is MDHEN and CDR2 is SYDVKM. CDR3 loop: CASRSNSGSVVEGEQFF. The CDR3 nucleotides are TGTGCCAGCAGATCTAATAGCGGGAGTGTGGTTGAAGGTGAGCAGTTCTTC.

This clonotype was detected a few times. This sequence joins TRBV20-1 and TRBJ2-1; 10 bases are a match to TRBD2. Germline-derived CDR1 and CDR2 are DFQATT and SNEGSKA (reference sequence). V shed 7 bases, J shed 3 bases, and the junction held 3 bases outside the gene matches. This CDR3 has 13 amino acids. The CDR3 spells CSGTSGNYNEQFF. The DNA for the CDR3 is TGCAGTGGAACTAGCGGGAACTACAATGAGCAGTTCTTC.

V and J are TRBV28 and TRBJ1-2, with D uncertain. Trimming removed 4 bases from V and 3 bases from J, with 12 bases in between. CDR3 length: 14 amino acids. CDR1 is MDHEN, CDR2 SYDVKM, per germline. Here the CDR3 reads CASSSTILDYGYTF. CDR3 nucleotide sequence: TGTGCCAGCAGTTCGACAATTTTGGACTATGGCTACACCTTC.

Relative to its sample, this clonotype is medium-sized. The rearrangement links TRBV29-1 to TRBJ2-3; 8 positions match TRBD2. The junction had 7 bases not matched to a gene; V was cut back by 4 bases and J by 4 bases. This CDR3 comprises 14 residues. Per the germline V gene, CDR1 is SQVTM and CDR2 is ANQGSEA. CDR3 sequence reads: CSVGRAGVPDTQYF. DNA for the CDR3: TGCAGCGTTGGTAGAGCGGGAGTTCCAGATACGCAGTATTTT.

V usage is TRBV7-2 and J usage is TRBJ1-6; D is unclear. Trimming took 1 base from V and 7 from J, leaving 8 bases between them. This CDR3 has 14 amino acids. CDR1 and CDR2 (germline): SGHTA, FQGNSA. This CDR3 is CASSLGVRNSPLHF. DNA for the CDR3: TGTGCCAGCAGCTTAGGGGTCCGCAATTCACCCCTCCACTTT.